This TCR beta chain was documented in a study of blood T cell repertoires in COVID-19. Study background: The origin of the acute and convalescent COVID-19 samples was the United States, Italy and Spain.

Germline CDR1 SEHNR, CDR2 FQNEAQ (reference sequence). The CDR3 has 16 amino acids. The junction had 4 bases not matched to a gene; V was cut back by 2 bases and J by 4 bases. This clone was counted between two and nine times. Authors' processing steps: Using reference gene primer amplification, nucleated cell counts were estimated. Clones were sequenced by immunoSEQ multiplex PCR, and TCRdb holds only the in-frame ones, with some missing. V and J calls and clone size are given by that table; D and trimming were obtained from the DNA. This table holds roughly 100,000 clones, around 90% found once. Input material: peripheral blood. The TCR originated in a man younger than 30 with acute or convalescent COVID-19. The genes are TRBV7-9 and TRBJ2-1; 11 bases line up with TRBD1. CDR3 sequence (DNA): TGTGCCAGCAGCTTACCCGGGACAGGGGGATACAATGAGCAGTTCTTC. Amino acid sequence: CASSLPGTGGYNEQFF.